A selection of T cell receptor beta chains follows, all from one sample in a study of metastatic and nonmetastatic thyroid tumors. TCRdb ran MiXCR on the PCR reads. The sample shows around 27,000 clones, 14% to 15% of them seen only once. The sample was blood. The receptors shown here come from a female donor with papillary thyroid cancer or a benign thyroid nodule (not recorded which). Some clones in this sample may be carry-over from other donors' samples. The CDR3 runs from the conserved cysteine through the conserved F or W. The order of the fields is clone size, V gene, D gene, J gene, CDR3 length, CDR3 DNA, CDR3 protein. A D gene is named only where the DNA matches it firmly. Size is stated for part of the rows, as once, few or many counts, or as a class when the clone is expanded.

size: NA
V: TRBV7-2
D: NA
J: TRBJ1-2
length: 14
DNA: TGTGCCAGCAGCTTAGATCACGGACTCTATGGCTACACCTTC
CDR3: CASSLDHGLYGYTF

size: many
V: TRBV6-1
D: NA
J: TRBJ1-1
length: 17
DNA: TGTGCCAGCAGTTTTGGGGGGTCCCCATTGGTGAACACTGAAGCTTTCTTT
CDR3: CASSFGGSPLVNTEAFF

size: few
V: TRBV10-1
D: TRBD1
J: TRBJ2-7
length: 14
DNA: TGCGCCGGCAGCCCTGGTGGGACAGGGGTCGAGCAGTACTTC
CDR3: CAGSPGGTGVEQYF

size: once
V: TRBV7-2
D: TRBD1
J: TRBJ1-2
length: 15
DNA: TGTGCCAGCAGCTTAGGAGGTGTCAGGGGGGGAGGCTACACCTTC
CDR3: CASSLGGVRGGGYTF

size: many
V: TRBV5-1
D: NA
J: TRBJ1-1
length: 12
DNA: TGCGCCAGCAGAAGGGTAAACACTGAAGCTTTCTTT
CDR3: CASRRVNTEAFF

size: many
V: TRBV5-6
D: NA
J: TRBJ2-3
length: 14
DNA: TGTGCCAGCAGGCCCAGGAATTGGGGAGATACGCAGTATTTT
CDR3: CASRPRNWGDTQYF

size: once
V: TRBV7-8
D: TRBD1
J: TRBJ2-7
length: 15
DNA: TGTGCCAGCAGCTCTATCGACAGGGGAAGCTACGAGCAGTACTTC
CDR3: CASSSIDRGSYEQYF

size: many
V: TRBV10-3
D: NA
J: TRBJ2-7
length: 13
DNA: TGTGCCATCAGTGAATCAGGGGCGCTCGAGCAGTACTTC
CDR3: CAISESGALEQYF

size: NA
V: TRBV7-9
D: NA
J: TRBJ2-5
length: 15
DNA: TGTGCCAGCAGTCAGGCAGGGCTCCTTCATGAGACCCAGTACTTC
CDR3: CASSQAGLLHETQYF

size: many
V: TRBV18
D: TRBD1
J: TRBJ2-1
length: 16
DNA: TGTGCCAGCTCACCCCGCCGACAGGGAACCTACAATGAGCAGTTCTTC
CDR3: CASSPRRQGTYNEQFF

size: many
V: TRBV20-1
D: NA
J: TRBJ2-7
length: 11
DNA: TGCAGTGCCGCCAGGGGGGCCGAGCAGTACTTC
CDR3: CSAARGAEQYF

size: once
V: TRBV11-2
D: TRBD1
J: TRBJ1-1
length: 16
DNA: TGTGCCAGCATCGTAGTTGCGACCGTCAGGGGGACTGAAGCTTTCTTT
CDR3: CASIVVATVRGTEAFF

size: many
V: TRBV20-1
D: NA
J: TRBJ2-5
length: 14
DNA: TGCAGTGCCCCCCCTGACGGTCACCGGGGGACCCAGTACTTC
CDR3: CSAPPDGHRGTQYF

size: many
V: TRBV14
D: NA
J: TRBJ1-2
length: 12
DNA: TGTGCCAGCAGCCATCTCAACTATGGCTACACCTTC
CDR3: CASSHLNYGYTF

size: NA
V: TRBV6-1
D: TRBD2
J: TRBJ2-7
length: 14
DNA: TGTGCCAGCAGACTAGCGGGGGGGCCCTACGAGCAGTACTTC
CDR3: CASRLAGGPYEQYF

size: many
V: TRBV6-1
D: TRBD1
J: TRBJ1-1
length: 15
DNA: TGTGCCAGCAGTCTCGGACAGGGGGCGGACACTGAAGCTTTCTTT
CDR3: CASSLGQGADTEAFF

size: many
V: TRBV7-2
D: TRBD2
J: TRBJ2-3
length: 17
DNA: TGTGCCAGCAGCCCCCGTTGGCTAGCGGGAGTAGCAGATACGCAGTATTTT
CDR3: CASSPRWLAGVADTQYF

size: many
V: TRBV7-9
D: TRBD1
J: TRBJ2-5
length: 15
DNA: TGTGCCAGCAGAACCGGGACAGGGGGCCTTGAGACCCAGTACTTC
CDR3: CASRTGTGGLETQYF

size: few
V: TRBV6-4
D: NA
J: TRBJ2-3
length: 14
DNA: TGTGCCAGCAGTGACTCGGGGGGCACAGATACGCAGTATTTT
CDR3: CASSDSGGTDTQYF

size: many
V: TRBV7-9
D: TRBD2
J: TRBJ2-1
length: 17
DNA: TGTGCCAGCAGCTTTGGACTAGCGGGAGCCAGCTACAATGAGCAGTTCTTC
CDR3: CASSFGLAGASYNEQFF

size: many
V: TRBV27
D: NA
J: TRBJ1-2
length: 13
DNA: TGTGCCAGCAGTCCCAAAGGCATCTATGGCTACACCTTC
CDR3: CASSPKGIYGYTF

size: few
V: TRBV6-2/TRBV6-3
D: TRBD2
J: TRBJ2-5
length: 15
DNA: TGTGCCAGCATTGACGGACTAGCGGGGAAAGAGACCCAGTACTTC
CDR3: CASIDGLAGKETQYF

size: many
V: TRBV30
D: NA
J: TRBJ1-1
length: 12
DNA: TGTGCCTGGAGAGGGCGGCCCACTGAAGCTTTCTTT
CDR3: CAWRGRPTEAFF

size: NA
V: TRBV2
D: TRBD2
J: TRBJ2-2
length: 15
DNA: TGTGCCAGCAGTACTAGCGGGAGAAGTACCGGGGAGCCTTTTTTT
CDR3: CASSTSGRSTGEPFF

size: many
V: TRBV6-2/TRBV6-3
D: NA
J: TRBJ1-1
length: 15
DNA: TGTGCCAGCAGACGGGCCCATCCCGGGAACACTGAAGCTTTCTTT
CDR3: CASRRAHPGNTEAFF

size: medium-sized
V: TRBV20-1
D: TRBD2
J: TRBJ2-7
length: 13
DNA: TGCAGTGTCTTAGCGGGATCACTCTACGAGCAGTACTTC
CDR3: CSVLAGSLYEQYF

size: many
V: TRBV4-1
D: NA
J: TRBJ1-5
length: 18
DNA: TGCGCCAGCAGCCAAGATCGGAGGGCGCCGAGGATGGATCAGCCCCAGCATTTT
CDR3: CASSQDRRAPRMDQPQHF

size: many
V: TRBV5-1
D: TRBD1
J: TRBJ2-1
length: 16
DNA: TGCGCCAGCAGCGAGGGACAGATCTTCTCCTACAATGAGCAGTTCTTC
CDR3: CASSEGQIFSYNEQFF

size: NA
V: TRBV5-6
D: TRBD1
J: TRBJ2-7
length: 16
DNA: TGTGCCAGCAGCATCAACAGGGGGCCGGTGGGTGACGAGCAGTACTTC
CDR3: CASSINRGPVGDEQYF

size: many
V: TRBV20-1
D: TRBD2
J: TRBJ2-3
length: 14
DNA: TGCAGTGCTGTGACTAGCGGGAGAACAGATACGCAGTATTTT
CDR3: CSAVTSGRTDTQYF

size: many
V: TRBV29-1
D: NA
J: TRBJ2-5
length: 9
DNA: TGCAGCGAAGGGGAGACCCAGTACTTC
CDR3: CSEGETQYF

size: NA
V: TRBV28
D: NA
J: TRBJ1-2
length: 14
DNA: TGTGCCAGCAGCCTACCGGGGACCACCTATGGCTACACCTTC
CDR3: CASSLPGTTYGYTF

size: many
V: TRBV9
D: NA
J: TRBJ2-3
length: 14
DNA: TGTGCCAGCAGCGTAGGGGGTGGGGGAGATACGCAGTATTTT
CDR3: CASSVGGGGDTQYF

size: many
V: TRBV9
D: NA
J: TRBJ1-6
length: 15
DNA: TGTGCCAGCAGCCCAGACCCGGGGGGTAATTCACCCCTCCACTTT
CDR3: CASSPDPGGNSPLHF

size: medium-sized
V: TRBV6-5
D: NA
J: TRBJ1-6
length: 17
DNA: TGTGCCAGCAGTTACGCCGGACGGAGTCCCGGCGGTTCACCCCTCCACTTT
CDR3: CASSYAGRSPGGSPLHF

size: many
V: TRBV28
D: NA
J: TRBJ2-7
length: 14
DNA: TGTGCCAGCAGTTTCCGGGGCCCCTCCTACGAGCAGTACTTC
CDR3: CASSFRGPSYEQYF

size: many
V: TRBV28
D: NA
J: TRBJ2-6
length: 20
DNA: TGTGCCAGCAGTCCAAAACAGGGGAGGTTACTATCGGGTGGGGCCAACGTCCTGACTTTC
CDR3: CASSPKQGRLLSGGANVLTF

size: NA
V: TRBV30
D: NA
J: TRBJ1-6
length: 12
DNA: TGTGCCTGGACAATGGGGGATTCACCCCTCCACTTT
CDR3: CAWTMGDSPLHF

size: many
V: TRBV12-3/TRBV12-4
D: NA
J: TRBJ2-2
length: 14
DNA: TGTGCCAGCAGTTTTGGCCCCTCCACCGGGGAGCTGTTTTTT
CDR3: CASSFGPSTGELFF

size: many
V: TRBV4-1
D: TRBD2
J: TRBJ2-1
length: 16
DNA: TGCGCCAGCAGCCAAGATAGGCCTAGCGGATACAATGAGCAGTTCTTC
CDR3: CASSQDRPSGYNEQFF

size: many
V: TRBV5-1
D: TRBD1
J: TRBJ2-7
length: 13
DNA: TGCGCCAGCAGAGGGGACAGCTCCTACGAGCAGTACTTC
CDR3: CASRGDSSYEQYF